Below, one T cell receptor (beta chain) is given with its context. This specimen belongs to a study of T cells in Graves' hyperthyroidism and ophthalmopathy. This CDR3 spans 12 amino acids. Trimming left V 4 bases short and J 5 bases short, with 8 bases between. Germline CDR1 is SEHNR and CDR2 is FQNEAQ (reference sequence). From RNA transcripts, TCR beta CDR3 regions were amplified. A first-round RT-PCR of the TCR CDR3 used the HTBI primer set. TCRdb re-called the multiplex PCR reads through MiXCR, storing one row per CDR3 protein. The sample records about 710,000 distinct CDR3 sequences, 16% being singletons.

The chain employs TRBV7-9 and TRBJ2-5; D may be TRBD2 (5 bases). Sequencing used blood. This clonotype originated in a man aged 18-30 years with Graves' hyperthyroidism. The CDR3 sequence is CASSSSTETQYF. DNA for the CDR3: TGTGCCAGCAGCTCTAGCACGGAGACCCAGTACTTC.